Below, one TCR beta chain is given with its context. As yet, its antigen is unknown. Germline values: CDR1 SGHNT, CDR2 YYREEE (reference sequence). CDR3 size: 14 residues. V was clipped by 4 bases and J by 4 bases, with 14 bases between them. The data are from a study of cytomegalovirus exposure and HLA in healthy donors. For the study at large: Findings of an earlier analysis included some 120 million unique TCR beta sequences from some 200 million T cells.

Primers included in the PCR were 60 Vbeta and 13 Jbeta primers. Libraries were prepared by immunoSEQ multiplex PCR; TCRdb keeps only in-frame clonotypes and omits some of them. The table records approximately 150,000 clones, 60% to 80% of them present only once. Study-level results: In a later analysis, HLA-C alleles had the fewest associated TCRs, DRB1 alleles the most. Later work found most CMV-associated TCR beta chains apparently HLA-restricted.

This TCR was recovered from a male donor in good health and CMV-seronegative. The sequencing input was PBMCs. The chain employs TRBV5-4 and TRBJ1-2; maybe TRBD1 (6 bases). CDR3 bases: TGTGCCAGCAGCGATCCGGGACAACTCTATGGCTACACCTTC. Protein: CASSDPGQLYGYTF. The variable domain in full, completed from reference TRBV5-4 and TRBJ1-2, reads ETGVTQSPTHLIKTRGQQVTLRCSSQSGHNTVSWYQQALGQGPQFIFQYYREEENGRGNFPPRFSGLQFPNYSSELNVNALELDDSALYLCASSDPGQLYGYTFGSGTRLTVV.